This entry concerns a single T cell receptor beta chain. This record comes from a study of blood T cell repertoires in COVID-19. V dropped 3 bases and J dropped 5 bases, with 10 bases sitting between them. Germline V gene lookup returns CDR1 SNHLY and CDR2 FYNNEI. The CDR3 runs to 13 residues. Under the authors' procedure: Counts of nucleated cells, estimated from reference gene primer amplification, were obtained. Generated by immunoSEQ multiplex PCR, the TCRdb table keeps only in-frame clones and is missing some. V and J calls and clone size come straight from that table; D and trimming were deduced from the DNA. The sample has about 320,000 clones, about nine tenths seen once.

The clonotype originates from a woman aged 18-35 years who had recovered from COVID-19. Sequenced: PBMCs or T cells enriched from blood (not recorded which). The rearrangement joins TRBV2 to TRBJ1-2; D is undetermined. In DNA form, the CDR3 reads TGTGCCAGCAGTGATCCCGGGGATTATGGCTACACCTTC. As protein: CASSDPGDYGYTF. Based on the CDR3 plus reference TRBV2 and TRBJ1-2, the full variable domain is EPEVTQTPSHQVTQMGQEVILRCVPISNHLYFYWYRQILGQKVEFLVSFYNNEISEKSEIFDDQFSVERPDGSNFTLKIRSTKLEDSAMYFCASSDPGDYGYTFGSGTRLTVV.